These 3 T cell receptor beta chains share one sample of origin, sequenced in a study of cytomegalovirus exposure and HLA in healthy donors. Libraries were prepared by immunoSEQ multiplex PCR; TCRdb keeps only in-frame clonotypes and omits some of them. This sample has around 90,000 clones, with more than 70% found just once. Sequencing input: PBMCs. These receptors were taken from a woman younger than 30 in good health and CMV-seropositive.

This clone appeared a single time. The V and J genes are TRBV30 and TRBJ1-3; 7 bases are shared with TRBD1. The CDR3 runs 16 residues. The germline V gene has CDR1 GTSNPN and CDR2 SVGIG (reference sequence). Trimming removed 4 bases from V and 4 bases from J; junction bases left unmatched: 13. CDR3 in amino acids: CAWMVGGTVRGNTIYF. The CDR3 nucleotides are TGTGCCTGGATGGTAGGGGGCACAGTACGAGGAAACACCATATATTTT.

The chain combines TRBV4-3 with TRBJ1-1, with no clear D. Germline CDR1 and CDR2: LGHNA and YSLEER. The CDR3 is made up of 13 amino acids. V was clipped by 0 bases and J by 11 bases, with 13 bases between them. The CDR3 region is CASSQDSSGWAFF. As DNA, the CDR3 is TGCGCCAGCAGCCAAGATTCATCGGGTTGGGCTTTCTTT.

This chain joins TRBV5-5 and TRBJ1-5; 7 bases agree with TRBD1. Germline-derived CDR1 and CDR2 are SGHKS and YYEKEE (reference sequence). The V segment lost 1 base and the J segment 4 bases; nucleotides outside the gene matches: 11. This CDR3 region has 17 residues. The CDR3 DNA follows: TGTGCCAGCAGCTTGATGTTGACAGGGCTTAGAAATCAGCCCCAGCATTTT. This codes for CASSLMLTGLRNQPQHF.